A selection of T cell receptor beta chains follows, all from one sample in a study of CD8+CD57+ T cells in acquired aplastic anemia. MiXCR was run by TCRdb on the reads, yielding one entry per CDR3 protein. The table lists about 180,000 distinct CDR3 sequences, under 55% of them singletons, with about 1.2% in the top ten. Sequencing was done on a sample of sorted CD4+, CD8+, or CD8+CD57+ T cells (not recorded which) from PBMCs. Source of these receptors: a human donor with aplastic anemia. Both conserved end residues are part of each CDR3. A D gene is named only where the DNA matches it firmly. Size is omitted from some rows. Given values are once, few, many or a class for expanded clones.

d_gene	v_gene	abundance	j_gene	CDR3aa	CDR3nt
NA	TRBV20-1	NA	TRBJ1-6	CSAHGGVSPLHF	TGCAGTGCCCATGGGGGGGTTTCACCCCTCCACTTT
NA	TRBV4-3	NA	TRBJ2-2	CASSHGQTDGELFF	TGCGCCAGCAGCCACGGCCAGACCGACGGGGAGCTGTTTTTT
NA	TRBV5-1	NA	TRBJ2-5	CASSAPSVGRGGETQYF	TGCGCCAGCAGCGCGCCCAGTGTGGGACGAGGGGGGGAGACCCAGTACTTC
TRBD2	TRBV14	many	TRBJ2-7	CASSHRLAGGYEQYF	TGTGCCAGCAGCCACCGACTAGCGGGGGGTTACGAGCAGTACTTC
TRBD1	TRBV2	many	TRBJ2-2	CASRADRGWTGELFF	TGTGCCAGCAGGGCCGACAGGGGATGGACCGGGGAGCTGTTTTTT
NA	TRBV20-1	many	TRBJ2-2	CSARDLTESNTGELFF	TGCAGTGCTAGAGATCTCACGGAGTCGAACACCGGGGAGCTGTTTTTT
NA	TRBV7-9	once	TRBJ2-3	CASISREADTQYF	TGTGCCAGCATCTCACGAGAGGCAGATACGCAGTATTTT
TRBD1	TRBV29-1	many	TRBJ1-1	CSVEPLTGVVTEAFF	TGCAGCGTTGAGCCCTTAACAGGGGTGGTCACTGAAGCTTTCTTT
NA	TRBV6-1	many	TRBJ2-7	CASIFRDRGYEQYF	TGTGCCAGCATCTTCCGGGACCGCGGCTACGAGCAGTACTTC
NA	TRBV24-1	NA	TRBJ1-5	CATSDLSPYSNQPQHF	TGTGCCACCAGTGATTTGTCCCCCTATAGCAATCAGCCCCAGCATTTT
NA	TRBV7-6	few	TRBJ2-3	CASSARAADTQYF	TGTGCCAGCAGCGCGAGGGCTGCAGATACGCAGTATTTT
NA	TRBV28	many	TRBJ1-6	CASSLPGVGSPLHF	TGTGCCAGCAGTTTACCGGGTGTTGGGTCACCCCTCCACTTT
TRBD2	TRBV9	many	TRBJ2-1	CASSVVAGGHNEQFF	TGTGCCAGCAGCGTAGTAGCGGGGGGGCACAATGAGCAGTTCTTC
NA	TRBV20-1	NA	TRBJ2-7	CSASRGSTYEQYF	TGCAGTGCTAGCCGGGGGAGCACCTACGAGCAGTACTTC
TRBD1	TRBV19	NA	TRBJ2-1	CASSIGTGVYNEQFF	TGTGCCAGTAGTATCGGGACAGGTGTGTACAATGAGCAGTTCTTC
NA	TRBV10-2	NA	TRBJ1-2	CASSVRGAYYGYTF	TGTGCCAGCAGCGTACGAGGGGCCTACTATGGCTACACCTTC
NA	TRBV9	once	TRBJ1-5	CASSANINQPQHF	TGTGCCAGCAGCGCTAACATCAATCAGCCCCAGCATTTT
TRBD2	TRBV6-4	NA	TRBJ2-1	CASNDPPTGLAGGWTVEQFF	TGTGCCAGCAATGACCCGCCGACTGGACTAGCGGGGGGGTGGACGGTTGAGCAGTTCTTC
NA	TRBV9	many	TRBJ2-3	CASSPGQPNTDTQYF	TGTGCCAGCAGCCCCGGACAACCAAACACAGATACGCAGTATTTT
NA	TRBV6-2/TRBV6-3	many	TRBJ2-7	CASSPRSGFYEQYF	TGTGCCAGCAGTCCTCGGAGCGGTTTTTACGAGCAGTACTTC
TRBD1	TRBV29-1	few	TRBJ2-3	CSVEPGTGVPSHTQYF	TGCAGCGTTGAACCTGGGACAGGAGTCCCCTCACATACGCAGTATTTT
NA	TRBV9	many	TRBJ2-5	CASSVAPQETQYF	TGTGCCAGCAGCGTAGCACCGCAAGAGACCCAGTACTTC
NA	TRBV12-3/TRBV12-4	many	TRBJ2-7	CASSPSGLPYEQYF	TGTGCCAGCAGTCCCTCGGGACTTCCTTACGAGCAGTACTTC
NA	TRBV6-2/TRBV6-3	NA	TRBJ1-2	CASTGESGANYGYTF	TGTGCCAGCACGGGCGAGTCAGGGGCTAACTATGGCTACACCTTC
TRBD2	TRBV7-9	NA	TRBJ2-1	CASSLGGRAYNEQFF	TGTGCCAGCAGCTTAGGCGGGAGGGCCTACAATGAGCAGTTCTTC
NA	TRBV15	NA	TRBJ2-6	CATSRAGDSNSGANVLTF	TGTGCCACCAGCAGAGCGGGGGACTCAAACTCTGGGGCCAACGTCCTGACTTTC
TRBD1	TRBV2	NA	TRBJ2-7	CASSYSPGTGSYEQYF	TGTGCCAGCAGTTACTCCCCCGGGACAGGGTCTTACGAGCAGTACTTC
NA	TRBV20-1	NA	TRBJ2-1	CSARLFGGPSDEQFF	TGCAGTGCTAGACTCTTCGGGGGGCCTTCCGATGAGCAGTTCTTC